This T cell receptor beta chain was documented in a study of T cell changes during pregnancy in multiple sclerosis. The protocol was immunoSEQ multiplex PCR, while the TCRdb copy is restricted to in-frame clones and leaves out a portion. The sample records some 70,000 clones, almost 95% being singletons. The germline V gene has CDR1 MGHRA and CDR2 YSYEKL. V was trimmed by 0 bases and J by 4 bases, leaving 12 bases between them. The CDR3 consists of 15 residues. The material was CD8+ T cells from peripheral blood mononuclear cells, obtained in the third trimester of pregnancy. The rearrangement joins TRBV4-1 to TRBJ1-2; a weak D match, TRBD1 (5 bases). This TCR was sampled from a female donor in good health, enrolled as a control in a pregnancy study. The CDR3 nucleotides are TGCGCCAGCAGCCAAGATGGGGGGTCTGGCTATGGCTACACCTTC. Translated, it gives CASSQDGGSGYGYTF.